The subject of this entry is one T cell receptor beta chain. The CDR3 covers 16 residues. Germline assignment: CDR1 LGHNA and CDR2 YNFKEQ. Trimming left V 0 bases short and J 2 bases short, with 14 bases between. TCRdb passed the RT-PCR reads through MiXCR, listing each CDR3 protein once. This table holds around 150,000 distinct CDR3 sequences, about a third found once. The sample comes from a study of patients and donors after allogeneic stem cell transplantation. V is TRBV4-2 and J is TRBJ2-7, with D perhaps matching TRBD2 (6 bases). The sample was blood, either unsorted or a sorted T cell fraction (not recorded which). The clonotype was recovered from a human donor who was either an allogeneic HSCT recipient or a stem cell or donor lymphocyte infusion donor (not recorded which). It is not recorded whose cells these are; they may come from a transplant donor. CDR3 DNA: TGTGCCAGCAGCCAAGATGGGGTGGACTACCCCTACGAGCAGTACTTC. Translation: CASSQDGVDYPYEQYF.